This T cell receptor beta chain was profiled in a study of blood T cell repertoires in COVID-19. Study context: Material from acute and convalescent COVID-19 was sourced from the United States, Italy and Spain. PBMCs, B-cell-depleted T cells, or T cells were the source of the cDNA or gDNA that made up the material.

Note on this clone: This sample also contains other DNA sequences that code for the same CDR3.

How the authors handled the data: Amplifying reference gene primers gave estimates of nucleated cell counts. The protocol was immunoSEQ multiplex PCR, while the TCRdb copy is restricted to in-frame clones and leaves out a portion. That table supplies the V and J calls and clone size; D and trimming were determined from the DNA. The sample contains about 63,000 clones, 79% of which appear only once. Sequencing input: peripheral blood. The clonotype originates from a human donor in a cohort sampled during active COVID-19.

CDR3 in amino acids: CASSLGGEETQYF. The CDR3 region has the DNA TGTGCCAGCAGTTTAGGAGGTGAAGAGACCCAGTACTTC. The chain combines TRBV28 with TRBJ2-5; maybe TRBD2 (5 bases). The CDR3 contains 13 residues. Trimming pared 2 bases from V and 3 bases from J, leaving 7 bases between. CDR1 MDHEN and CDR2 SYDVKM come from the germline V gene.